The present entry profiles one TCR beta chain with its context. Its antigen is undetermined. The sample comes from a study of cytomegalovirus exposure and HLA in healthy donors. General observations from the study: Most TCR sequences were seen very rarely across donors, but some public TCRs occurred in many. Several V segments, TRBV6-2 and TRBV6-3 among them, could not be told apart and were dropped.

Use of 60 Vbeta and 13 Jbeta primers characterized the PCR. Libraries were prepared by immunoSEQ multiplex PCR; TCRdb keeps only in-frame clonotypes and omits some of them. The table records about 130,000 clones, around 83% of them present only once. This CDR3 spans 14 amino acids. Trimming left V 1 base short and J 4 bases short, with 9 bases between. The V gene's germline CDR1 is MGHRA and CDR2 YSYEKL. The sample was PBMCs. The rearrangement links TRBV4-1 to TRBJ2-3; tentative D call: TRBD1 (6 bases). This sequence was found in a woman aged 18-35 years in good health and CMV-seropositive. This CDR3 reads CASSQGDTADTQYF. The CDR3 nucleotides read TGCGCCAGCAGCCAAGGGGACACCGCAGATACGCAGTATTTT.